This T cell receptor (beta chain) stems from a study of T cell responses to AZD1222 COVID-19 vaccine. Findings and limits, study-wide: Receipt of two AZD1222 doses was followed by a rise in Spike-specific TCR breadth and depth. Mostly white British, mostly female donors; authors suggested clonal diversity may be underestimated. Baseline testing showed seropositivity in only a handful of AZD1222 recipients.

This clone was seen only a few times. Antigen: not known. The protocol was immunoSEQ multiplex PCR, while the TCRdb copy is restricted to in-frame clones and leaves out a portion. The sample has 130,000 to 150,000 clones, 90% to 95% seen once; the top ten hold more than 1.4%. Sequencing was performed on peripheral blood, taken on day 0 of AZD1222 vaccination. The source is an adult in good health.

CDR3 coding DNA: TGTGCCAGCAGCGTATCGACAGGGTCTGGCAATTCACCCCTCCACTTT. It is translated as CASSVSTGSGNSPLHF. This chain connects TRBV9 to TRBJ1-6, with 7 bases lining up with TRBD1. Germline V gene lookup returns CDR1 SGDLS and CDR2 YYNGEE. Losses at the gene ends were 1 base for V and 7 bases for J; bases not matched to a gene: 8. The CDR3 contains 16 residues.